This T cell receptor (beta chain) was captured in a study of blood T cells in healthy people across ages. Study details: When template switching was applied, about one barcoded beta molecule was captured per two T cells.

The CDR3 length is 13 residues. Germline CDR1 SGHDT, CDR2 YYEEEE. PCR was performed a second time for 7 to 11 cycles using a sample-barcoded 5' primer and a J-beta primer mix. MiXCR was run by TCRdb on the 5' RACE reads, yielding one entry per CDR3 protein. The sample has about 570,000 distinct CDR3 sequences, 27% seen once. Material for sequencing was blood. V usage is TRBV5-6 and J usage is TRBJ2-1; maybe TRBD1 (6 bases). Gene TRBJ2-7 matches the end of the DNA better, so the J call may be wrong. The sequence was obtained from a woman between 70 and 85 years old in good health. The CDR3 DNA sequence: TGTGCCAGTCACAGGGATCCCTCCTACGAGCAGTACTTC. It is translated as CASHRDPSYEQYF.